The entry below gives a single T cell receptor (beta chain) sequence along with its context. As yet, its antigen is unknown. The data are from a study of cytomegalovirus exposure and HLA in healthy donors. Broader study findings: Most sequenced TCRs were rare (though some public TCRs occurred in many donors). TCR beta chains numbering some 160 were designated cytomegalovirus-associated.

Primers for the PCR totalled 60 Vbeta and 13 Jbeta. Libraries were prepared by immunoSEQ multiplex PCR; TCRdb keeps only in-frame clonotypes and omits some of them. This table has around 180,000 clones, more than 65% appearing once. Losses at the gene ends were 5 bases for V and 5 bases for J; bases not matched to a gene: 5. This CDR3 has 14 residues. CDR1 and CDR2 (germline): SGHRS, YFSETQ. The sequence derives from a girl aged 2-10 years in good health and CMV-seropositive. The chain joins TRBV5-1 to TRBJ2-5, with TRBD2 identical over 11 bases. Sequencing was performed on PBMCs. CDR3 sequence (DNA): TGCGCCAGCAGGACTAGCGGGAATCGGGAGACCCAGTACTTC. Protein: CASRTSGNRETQYF.